This T cell receptor beta chain was profiled in a study of T cell repertoires in cytomegalovirus infection. In this sample, this clonotype turned up many times. CDR3 size: 13 residues. Germline values: CDR1 SNHLY, CDR2 FYNNEI. V trimming: 8 bases; J trimming: 0 bases; junction bases outside the gene matches: 1. MiXCR was run by TCRdb on the reads, yielding one entry per CDR3 protein. The sample carries about 300,000 distinct CDR3 sequences, approximately 10% recorded once. This rearrangement joins TRBV2 to TRBJ2-7; 10 bases are a match to TRBD1. This TCR came from a human donor in good health (CMV status not recorded). Some clones in this sample may be carry-over from other donors' samples. The source material was PBMCs. The CDR3 loop reads CASWTGGSYEQYV. As DNA, the CDR3 is TGTGCCAGCTGGACAGGGGGCTCCTACGAGCAGTACGTC.